Presented here are 26 T cell receptor beta chains from one specimen sequenced in a study of tumor-infiltrating lymphocytes in localized non-small cell lung cancer. Sequenced by immunoSEQ multiplex PCR; TCRdb stores in-frame clones only, minus some. The table has 15,000 to 20,000 clones, about three quarters seen once. Source material: lung tumor tissue. The source is a human donor with non-small cell lung cancer.

This chain connects TRBV30 to TRBJ1-4; D unresolved. The CDR3 extends over 13 amino acids. Germline V lookup: CDR1 GTSNPN, CDR2 SVGIG (reference sequence). CDR3 region: CASSPSTNEKLFF. The CDR3 nucleotides read TGTGCATCCTCGCCATCAACTAATGAAAAACTGTTTTTT.

The chain recombines TRBV5-1 with TRBJ2-3, with unresolved D. Germline CDR1 and CDR2: SGHRS and YFSETQ. The CDR3 runs to 13 residues. With 4 bases removed from V and 0 bases from J, the gap between germline ends came to 6 bases. The DNA for the CDR3 is TGCGCCAGCAGCGAGGTTAGCACAGATACGCAGTATTTT. Translation gives CASSEVSTDTQYF.

The V call is TRBV5-1, the J call TRBJ2-5, with D possibly TRBD1 on 5 matching bases. Between the trimmed V and J ends, which lost 0 bases and 5 bases, there was a span of 17 bases. CDR1 is SGHRS, CDR2 YFSETQ, per germline. There are 16 residues in the CDR3. The CDR3 sequence is CASSLAGAWGAETQYF. The CDR3 region has the DNA TGCGCCAGCAGCTTGGCCGGTGCTTGGGGCGCGGAGACCCAGTACTTC.

This clone has a handful of counts. The chain combines TRBV2 with TRBJ2-7, with D possibly TRBD1 on 6 matching bases. V lost 7 bases, J lost 5 bases, and 21 bases lay in between. CDR1 and CDR2 from the germline V gene are SNHLY and FYNNEI. This CDR3 contains 15 residues. The CDR3 here is CASTRRLAGVHEQYF. CDR3 bases: TGTGCCAGCACCCGCCGCTTGGCAGGGGTCCACGAGCAGTACTTC.

A few counts support this clone. The chain recombines TRBV7-2 with TRBJ2-2; D may be TRBD2 (6 bases). This CDR3 has 15 residues. Germline CDR1 reads SGHTA; CDR2 reads FQGNSA. Trimming removed 5 bases from V and 4 bases from J, with 14 bases in between. The CDR3 loop reads CASSLWGVPTGELFF. The CDR3 DNA sequence: TGTGCCAGCAGCCTCTGGGGGGTCCCCACCGGGGAGCTGTTTTTT.

V gene TRBV7-2 combines with J gene TRBJ2-3; 7 bases map to TRBD2. Germline loops: CDR1 SGHTA, CDR2 FQGNSA. V was clipped by 5 bases and J by 10 bases; unmatched bases: 12. The CDR3 totals 14 residues. CDR3 DNA: TGTGCCAGCAGCCCCCCGGGGCGGGAGTTTCCGCAGTATTTT. Protein: CASSPPGREFPQYF.

The rearrangement uses TRBV4-2 and TRBJ2-1, with D possibly TRBD2 on 6 matching bases. The CDR3 length is 18 residues. V dropped 4 bases and J dropped 0 bases, with 19 bases sitting between them. CDR1 is LGHNA, CDR2 YNFKEQ, per germline. CDR3 region: CASSRYASASSSYNEQFF. The CDR3 DNA reads as TGTGCCAGCAGCCGCTATGCTAGCGCCTCGAGCTCCTACAATGAGCAGTTCTTC.

This clone has just a few counts. J is TRBJ1-4 and V is TRBV4-2; possibly TRBD1 for D (5 bases). CDR1 and CDR2 from the germline V gene are LGHNA and YNFKEQ. V dropped 4 bases and J dropped 8 bases, with 8 bases sitting between them. This CDR3 comprises 12 residues. The DNA of the CDR3 is TGTGCCAGCAGCCCCGACAGAGAAAAACTGTTTTTT. It yields the protein CASSPDREKLFF.

This clone has more than one count but fewer than ten. The rearrangement uses TRBV5-4 and TRBJ1-2, with D unclear. Deletions cut 6 bases from V and 1 base from J, with 7 bases between. Germline loops: CDR1 SGHNT, CDR2 YYREEE (reference sequence). The CDR3 spans 12 residues. This chain's CDR3 is CASTRGNYGYTF. The CDR3 DNA reads TGTGCCAGCACCCGTGGTAACTATGGCTACACCTTC.

As DNA, the CDR3 is TGTGCCATCAGTGGTGGACAGGGGGTAGAGTATGGCTACACCTTC. Translation: CAISGGQGVEYGYTF. This chain connects TRBV10-3 to TRBJ1-2; 10 bases align to TRBD1. This CDR3 is 15 amino acids long. The ends lost 4 bases at V and 5 bases at J; junction bases unmatched: 7. The germline gives CDR1 ENHRY, CDR2 SYGVKD.

The V gene is TRBV5-1, the J gene TRBJ1-1, with D possibly TRBD1 on 5 matching bases. CDR1 is SGHRS and CDR2 is YFSETQ in the germline V gene. Trimming left V 0 bases short and J 3 bases short, with 15 bases between. The CDR3 extends over 16 amino acids. CDR3 sequence (DNA): TGCGCCAGCAGCTTGGTGGGCCGGCAACAGGACACTGAAGCTTTCTTT. As protein: CASSLVGRQQDTEAFF. The full variable domain, with the rest looked up from reference TRBV5-1 and TRBJ1-1, is KAGVTQTPRYLIKTRGQQVTLSCSPISGHRSVSWYQQTPGQGLQFLFEYFSETQRNKGNFPGRFSGRQFSNSRSEMNVSTLELGDSALYLCASSLVGRQQDTEAFFGQGTRLTVV.

CDR3 DNA sequence: TGTGCCACCAGCACAGGAAAGGGCAGGACGGGAAACACCATATATTTT. Translating it yields CATSTGKGRTGNTIYF. J is TRBJ1-3 and V is TRBV15; D uncertain. Per the germline V gene, CDR1 is LNHNV and CDR2 is YYDKDF (reference sequence). The CDR3 is made up of 16 amino acids. V lost 4 bases, J lost 4 bases, and 17 bases lay in between.

This clone has a handful of counts. The chain combines TRBV5-4 with TRBJ1-6; no clear D. The CDR3 totals 16 residues. Germline values: CDR1 SGHNT, CDR2 YYREEE (reference sequence). Between the trimmed V and J ends, which lost 0 bases and 9 bases, there was a span of 16 bases. Here the CDR3 reads CASSLDSSLLGSPLHF. In nucleotides, the CDR3 is TGTGCCAGCAGCTTGGATTCCAGTCTCCTAGGTTCACCCCTCCACTTT. Combining the CDR3 with reference TRBV5-4 and TRBJ1-6 gives the whole variable domain ETGVTQSPTHLIKTRGQQVTLRCSSQSGHNTVSWYQQALGQGPQFIFQYYREEENGRGNFPPRFSGLQFPNYSSELNVNALELDDSALYLCASSLDSSLLGSPLHFGNGTRLTVT.

This clone was seen only once. The rearrangement uses TRBV7-2 and TRBJ2-5; 11 bases match TRBD2. The CDR3 has 17 residues. CDR1 and CDR2 from the germline V gene are SGHTA and FQGNSA. With 5 bases clipped from V and 2 bases from J, the junction kept 10 bases outside the gene matches. The CDR3 sequence: CASSPSTSGVGQETQYF. DNA of the CDR3: TGTGCCAGCAGCCCATCGACTAGCGGGGTTGGGCAAGAGACCCAGTACTTC.

V and J are TRBV7-2 and TRBJ1-6, with TRBD1 matching over 9 bases. The J segment lost 9 bases and the V segment lost 5 bases, leaving 14 bases of the junction unmatched. This CDR3 is built from 17 residues. Germline lookup yields CDR1 SGHTA and CDR2 FQGNSA. CDR3 region: CASSPPRGTGPGSPLHF. As DNA, the CDR3 is TGTGCCAGCAGCCCCCCCCGCGGGACAGGGCCTGGTTCACCCCTCCACTTT.

V and J are TRBV12-2 and TRBJ2-6; whether TRBD2, the table's D call, matches the DNA was not checked. TRBV12-2 represents a pseudogene. CDR3 length: 19 amino acids. The CDR3 coding sequence is TGTGCAAGTCGCTTAGGTTGGGGGAGGGTTAGCTCTGGGGCCAACGTCCTGACTTTC. As protein: CASRLGWGRVSSGANVLTF.

In its sample, this clone was seen a few times. The chain joins TRBV4-3 to TRBJ2-3; 11 nucleotides match TRBD2. Germline CDR1 LGHNA, CDR2 YSLEER. The CDR3 is 16 residues long. The V gene end was trimmed by 3 bases and the J gene end by 1 base; junction bases not matched to a gene: 3. CDR3 loop: CASSHLAGGRTDTQYF. In DNA form, the CDR3 reads TGCGCCAGCAGCCACTTAGCGGGAGGGCGCACAGATACGCAGTATTTT.

The gene calls are TRBV5-1 and TRBJ2-5; maybe TRBD2 (5 bases). Trimming removed 1 base at V and 3 bases at J, with 10 bases between. This CDR3 has 14 amino acids. Germline V CDR1 and CDR2: SGHRS, YFSETQ. CDR3 sequence (DNA): TGCGCCAGCAGCTTGTTGTCCGGGAAAGAGACCCAGTACTTC. Translating it yields CASSLLSGKETQYF.

V and J are TRBV10-2 and TRBJ1-1, with a tentative D call TRBD1 (5 bases). This CDR3 is built from 15 residues. Trimming shortened V by 3 bases and J by 4 bases, and 15 bases separated the two germline ends. Germline V gene data show CDR1 as WSHSY and CDR2 as SAAADI. The CDR3 DNA reads TGCGCCAGCAGTGATAGGGGTAGGGTGGGCACTGAAGCTTTCTTT. It translates to CASSDRGRVGTEAFF.

This clone appeared a few times. J is TRBJ2-3 and V is TRBV6-4, with a tentative D call TRBD2 (5 bases). CDR3 size: 16 residues. Trimming took 0 bases from V and 0 from J, leaving 10 bases between them. Germline V CDR1 and CDR2: MRHNA, SNTAGT. This chain's CDR3 is CASSDSASSSTDTQYF. The CDR3 DNA follows: TGTGCCAGCAGTGACTCTGCTAGCAGTAGCACAGATACGCAGTATTTT.

A few counts support this clone. The J gene is TRBJ2-7, the V gene TRBV11-2, with 9 bases that match TRBD1. Germline CDR1 reads SGHAT; CDR2 reads FQNNGV. Trimming removed 0 bases from V and 11 bases from J; junction bases left unmatched: 5. CDR3 length equals 13 residues. DNA of the CDR3: TGTGCCAGCAGCTTAGAGGGACAGGGCATGGAGTACTTC. Protein product: CASSLEGQGMEYF. Supplemented by reference TRBV11-2 and TRBJ2-7, the full variable domain reads EAGVAQSPRYKIIEKRQSVAFWCNPISGHATLYWYQQILGQGPKLLIQFQNNGVVDDSQLPKDRFSAERLKGVDSTLKIQPAKLEDSAVYLCASSLEGQGMEYFGPGTRLTVT.

This clone was recorded once. This chain joins TRBV9 and TRBJ2-7; 10 bases match TRBD2. Looked up from germline, CDR1 is SGDLS and CDR2 is YYNGEE. V lost 4 bases to trimming and J lost 6 bases; unmatched junction nucleotides: 10. CDR3 length: 15 amino acids. The CDR3 here is CASSPRGTSATEQYF. CDR3 nucleotides: TGTGCCAGCAGCCCGCGGGGGACTAGCGCGACCGAGCAGTACTTC. Supplemented by reference TRBV9 and TRBJ2-7, the full variable domain reads DSGVTQTPKHLITATGQRVTLRCSPRSGDLSVYWYQQSLDQGLQFLIQYYNGEERAKGNILERFSAQQFPDLHSELNLSSLELGDSALYFCASSPRGTSATEQYFGPGTRLTVT.

J is TRBJ2-5 and V is TRBV13, with 11 nucleotides matching TRBD1. The length of the CDR3 is 15 residues. Losses at the gene ends were 2 bases for V and 5 bases for J; bases not matched to a gene: 4. From germline, CDR1 is PRHDT and CDR2 FYEKMQ (reference sequence). CDR3 amino acids: CASSLLGQGVETQYF. DNA of the CDR3: TGTGCCAGCAGCTTACTGGGACAGGGGGTTGAGACCCAGTACTTC.

This clone was counted a single time. The V gene is TRBV10-2, the J gene TRBJ1-1, with D perhaps TRBD1 (6 bases). This CDR3 region has 16 residues. Germline lookup yields CDR1 WSHSY and CDR2 SAAADI. Trimming removed 0 bases at V and 5 bases at J, with 16 bases between. The CDR3 loop reads CASSESRGGGGTEAFF. As DNA, the CDR3 is TGCGCCAGCAGTGAGTCGAGAGGGGGGGGAGGGACTGAAGCTTTCTTT.

This chain connects TRBV20-1 to TRBJ1-2, with D possibly TRBD1 on 6 matching bases. V was trimmed by 5 bases and J by 8 bases, leaving 12 bases between them. Germline V gives CDR1 DFQATT, CDR2 SNEGSKA (reference sequence). The CDR3 sequence is 11 residues long. The CDR3 DNA sequence: TGCAGTGCTGACAGGAAGGGAGGCTACACCTTC. It specifies CSADRKGGYTF.

This clone came up a few times. The CDR3 protein is CASSAFTAGGYTF. The CDR3 region has the DNA TGTGCCAGCAGTGCTTTCACAGCGGGGGGCTACACCTTC. V usage is TRBV25-1 and J usage is TRBJ1-2; no firm D call. CDR1 is MGHDK, CDR2 SYGVNS, per germline. The CDR3 is 13 residues long. The germline V and J ends were trimmed by 4 bases and 8 bases, with 14 bases remaining between them.